These T cell receptor beta chains were read from a single sample in a study of T-cell reconstitution after alpha-beta-depleted transplantation in children. TCRdb reprocessed the PCR reads with MiXCR, giving one entry per CDR3 protein. This sample yields 350,000 to 500,000 distinct CDR3 sequences, of which roughly 43% are seen a single time; approximately 30% belongs to the top ten. This material consisted of PBMCs, taken before TCRalphabeta/CD19-depleted stem cell transplant. All receptors come from a girl aged 2 to 10 with aplastic anemia, due to receive a stem cell transplant. CDR3s include the opening cysteine and the closing phenylalanine or tryptophan. The D gene is left open where the match is weak. Clone size appears in some rows only: once, few, many, or a class for an expanded clone.

CDR3aa	CDR3nt	abundance	j_gene	d_gene	v_gene
CASNPSGRSYQETQYF	TGCGCCAGCAACCCTAGCGGGAGATCGTACCAAGAGACCCAGTACTTC	many	TRBJ2-5	TRBD2	TRBV5-1
CASSQSGPGQGYSPLHF	TGTGCCAGCAGCCAGTCGGGGCCGGGACAGGGGTACTCACCCCTCCACTTT	NA	TRBJ1-6	TRBD1	TRBV7-3
CSARYGGPISYEQYF	TGCAGTGCTAGATATGGGGGACCCATCTCCTACGAGCAGTACTTC	few	TRBJ2-7	NA	TRBV20-1
CASSQASGISTDTQYF	TGCGCCAGCAGCCAAGCCAGCGGCATTAGCACAGATACGCAGTATTTT	few	TRBJ2-3	NA	TRBV4-3
CAISESGVTQYF	TGTGCCATCAGTGAGTCGGGAGTTACCCAGTACTTC	few	TRBJ2-5	NA	TRBV10-3
CASSLDSQEETQYF	TGTGCCAGCAGCTTGGACAGCCAAGAGGAGACCCAGTACTTC	NA	TRBJ2-5	NA	TRBV12-3/TRBV12-4
CSVEGGWGTGYNEQFF	TGCAGCGTTGAAGGGGGGTGGGGGACAGGGTACAATGAGCAGTTCTTC	few	TRBJ2-1	TRBD1	TRBV29-1
CSASRPASSYNEQFF	TGCAGTGCTAGCCGGCCGGCGAGCTCCTACAATGAGCAGTTCTTC	NA	TRBJ2-1	NA	TRBV20-1
CASSDGMEETEAFF	TGTGCCAGCAGTGATGGGATGGAGGAAACTGAAGCTTTCTTT	once	TRBJ1-1	NA	TRBV6-1
CASSYPVNQQVADTQYF	TGTGCCAGCAGTTACCCCGTGAATCAACAGGTGGCAGATACGCAGTATTTT	NA	TRBJ2-3	NA	TRBV6-5
CAWSTGARNGYTF	TGTGCCTGGAGTACGGGGGCGCGGAATGGCTACACCTTC	NA	TRBJ1-2	NA	TRBV30
CASSLGTAGGQDEQYF	TGTGCCAGCAGCTTAGGGACAGCGGGGGGGCAGGACGAGCAGTACTTC	NA	TRBJ2-7	TRBD2	TRBV7-2
CASSFAGYSYEQYF	TGTGCCAGCAGTTTCGCAGGCTATTCCTACGAGCAGTACTTC	few	TRBJ2-7	NA	TRBV27
CASSYSGAVGDNEQFF	TGTGCCAGCAGCTACTCTGGGGCGGTCGGGGACAATGAGCAGTTCTTC	many	TRBJ2-1	NA	TRBV7-2
CASSQGHRGAGETDTQYF	TGCGCCAGCAGCCAAGGACACCGCGGAGCGGGAGAGACAGATACGCAGTATTTT	many	TRBJ2-3	TRBD2	TRBV4-3
CSVLEDYSNQPQHF	TGCAGCGTTTTGGAAGATTATAGCAATCAGCCCCAGCATTTT	few	TRBJ1-5	NA	TRBV29-1
CAISESERLSTDTQYF	TGTGCCATCAGTGAGTCGGAACGACTGAGCACAGATACGCAGTATTTT	many	TRBJ2-3	NA	TRBV10-3
CASSFTSGLYNEQFF	TGTGCCAGCAGTTTTACTAGCGGTCTCTACAATGAGCAGTTCTTC	NA	TRBJ2-1	TRBD2	TRBV12-3/TRBV12-4
CASSRTADYNEQFF	TGTGCCAGCTCACGGACGGCAGACTACAATGAGCAGTTCTTC	NA	TRBJ2-1	NA	TRBV18
CASGLRGDSYNEQFF	TGTGCTAGTGGTTTGCGGGGGGACTCCTACAATGAGCAGTTCTTC	many	TRBJ2-1	TRBD2	TRBV12-5
CASSLGEGGYEQYF	TGCGCCAGCAGCCTCGGGGAGGGTGGCTACGAGCAGTACTTC	NA	TRBJ2-7	TRBD2	TRBV5-1
CASSRDMGGWGDERFF	TGTGCCTCCAGCAGAGATATGGGGGGATGGGGCGATGAGCGGTTCTTC	NA	TRBJ2-1	NA	TRBV15
CASNQGASGLQETQYF	TGTGCCAGCAACCAGGGGGCTAGCGGGCTCCAAGAGACCCAGTACTTC	few	TRBJ2-5	NA	TRBV5-5
CASSRILAGTDTQYF	TGTGCCAGCAGCCGCATCCTAGCGGGTACAGATACGCAGTATTTT	few	TRBJ2-3	TRBD2	TRBV4-2
CASGRTMTYEQYF	TGTGCCAGCGGTAGGACAATGACCTACGAGCAGTACTTC	NA	TRBJ2-7	NA	TRBV28
CAISEETSGGQFF	TGTGCCATCAGTGAGGAGACTAGCGGGGGGCAGTTCTTC	NA	TRBJ2-1	TRBD2	TRBV10-3
CSVLGKRDTDTQYF	TGCAGTGTCCTAGGAAAGCGGGACACAGATACGCAGTATTTT	NA	TRBJ2-3	TRBD2	TRBV20-1
CASSLRTGPDYGYTF	TGTGCCAGCAGTTTACGGACCGGGCCAGACTATGGCTACACCTTC	NA	TRBJ1-2	NA	TRBV28
CASSSGLPGADTQYF	TGTGCCAGCAGCTCGGGACTCCCGGGAGCAGATACGCAGTATTTT	many	TRBJ2-3	NA	TRBV7-2
CASSLTRLYGYTF	TGTGCCAGCAGTTTAACAAGGCTCTATGGCTACACCTTC	few	TRBJ1-2	NA	TRBV28
CSARRDSTETQYF	TGCAGTGCTAGACGGGACAGCACGGAGACCCAGTACTTC	NA	TRBJ2-5	TRBD1	TRBV20-1
CASRLGRKSSYNSPLHF	TGTGCCAGCAGACTTGGACGGAAGAGCTCCTATAATTCACCCCTCCACTTT	many	TRBJ1-6	NA	TRBV12-3/TRBV12-4